This entry concerns a single T cell receptor (beta chain). The antigen is undetermined. V gave up 9 bases and J gave up 4 bases, with 12 bases separating them. Germline V gene data show CDR1 as SNHLY and CDR2 as FYNNEI. This CDR3 has 13 amino acids. These data belong to a study of cytomegalovirus exposure and HLA in healthy donors. Overall study findings and caveats: Common viral pathogens (according to a later analysis) appeared linked to several of the most significant clusters. For TCR beta chains, V- and J-gene trimming was later linked to a missense DCLRE1C variant.

PCR employed 60 Vbeta and 13 Jbeta primers. Using immunoSEQ multiplex PCR, the repertoire was profiled, and TCRdb retains in-frame clones only, with some absent. The table records roughly 110,000 clones, approximately 80% of them present only once. The clonotype originates from a man between 35 and 55 years old in good health and CMV-seropositive. The source material was PBMCs. This sequence joins TRBV2 and TRBJ2-2; maybe TRBD1 (6 bases). The CDR3 bases are TGTGCCAGTACAGGGTTTAGCACCGGGGAGCTGTTTTTT. Protein sequence: CASTGFSTGELFF.